This record concerns one TCR beta chain sequence. Its antigen is unknown. CDR3 length: 13 amino acids. Germline CDR1 and CDR2: GTSNPN and SVGIG (reference sequence). V lost 4 bases to trimming and J lost 4 bases, with 11 bases between them. This sample stems from a study of cytomegalovirus exposure and HLA in healthy donors. On the study more broadly: As released early, the data held some 80 million unique TCRs from HLA-typed donors.

Primers: 60 Vbeta forward and 13 Jbeta reverse. Method: immunoSEQ multiplex PCR; TCRdb's copy keeps in-frame clones and lacks some. The sample has roughly 280,000 clones, roughly 70% seen once. Whole-study results and caveats: Looking again later, the authors saw that most CMV-associated TCR beta chains seemed HLA-restricted. A later analysis appeared to link common viral pathogens to several of the most significant clusters.

This sequence joins TRBV30 and TRBJ1-3, with TRBD1 as a possible D gene (5 bases). This sequence was found in a female donor in good health and CMV-seronegative. The sequenced sample consisted of PBMCs. The CDR3 protein is CAWTLGGGNTIYF. CDR3 nucleotide sequence: TGTGCCTGGACTCTGGGGGGGGGAAACACCATATATTTT.